This TCR beta chain was identified in a study of control samples from healthy donors and cancer patients. Germline V gives CDR1 LNHDA, CDR2 SQIVND (reference sequence). The CDR3 covers 16 residues. Trimming removed 6 bases at V and 1 base at J, with 18 bases between. Sequenced by immunoSEQ multiplex PCR; TCRdb stores in-frame clones only, minus some. This table has over 30,000 clones, around 83% appearing once. This chain joins TRBV19 and TRBJ1-1; D not resolved. Sequencing used PBMCs. The TCR was taken from a woman in her thirties or forties with lung cancer. CDR3 loop: CASSLPRGGKNTEAFF. Here the CDR3 DNA reads TGTGCCAGTAGCCTCCCCCGGGGAGGGAAGAACACTGAAGCTTTCTTT.